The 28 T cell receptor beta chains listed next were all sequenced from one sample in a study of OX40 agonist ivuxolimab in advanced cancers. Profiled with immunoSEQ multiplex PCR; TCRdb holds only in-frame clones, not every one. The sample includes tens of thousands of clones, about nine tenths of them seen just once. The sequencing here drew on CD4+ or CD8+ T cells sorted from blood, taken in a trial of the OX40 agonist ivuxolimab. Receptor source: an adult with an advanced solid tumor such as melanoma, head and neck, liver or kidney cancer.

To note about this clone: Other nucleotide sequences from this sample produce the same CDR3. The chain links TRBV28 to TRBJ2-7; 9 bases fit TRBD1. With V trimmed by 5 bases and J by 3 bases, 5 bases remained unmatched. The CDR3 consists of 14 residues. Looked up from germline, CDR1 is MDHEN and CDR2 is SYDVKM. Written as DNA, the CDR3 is TGTGCCAGCAGTCTGACAGGGGGTAGCTACGAGCAGTACTTC. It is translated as CASSLTGGSYEQYF.

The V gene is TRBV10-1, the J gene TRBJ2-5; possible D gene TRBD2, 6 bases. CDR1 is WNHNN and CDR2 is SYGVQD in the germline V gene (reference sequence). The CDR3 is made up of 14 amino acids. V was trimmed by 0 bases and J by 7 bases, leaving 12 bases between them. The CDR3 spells CASSESGGTGTQYF. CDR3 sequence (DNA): TGCGCCAGCAGTGAGTCTGGGGGGACGGGGACCCAGTACTTC.

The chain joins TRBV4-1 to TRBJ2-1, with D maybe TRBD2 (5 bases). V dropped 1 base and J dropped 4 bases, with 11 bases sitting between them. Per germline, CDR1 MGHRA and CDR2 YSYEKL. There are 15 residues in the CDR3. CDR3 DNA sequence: TGCGCCAGCAGCCAAGCCGAACTAGGTTACAATGAGCAGTTCTTC. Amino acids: CASSQAELGYNEQFF.

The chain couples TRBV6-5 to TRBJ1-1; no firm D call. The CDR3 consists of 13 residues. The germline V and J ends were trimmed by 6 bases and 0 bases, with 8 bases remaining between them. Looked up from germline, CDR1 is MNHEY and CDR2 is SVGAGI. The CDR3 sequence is CASRPDMNTEAFF. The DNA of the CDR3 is TGTGCCAGCAGACCCGACATGAACACTGAAGCTTTCTTT.

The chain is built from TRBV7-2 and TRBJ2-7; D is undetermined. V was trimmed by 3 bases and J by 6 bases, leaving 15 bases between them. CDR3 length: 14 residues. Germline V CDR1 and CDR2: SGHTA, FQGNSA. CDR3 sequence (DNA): TGTGCCAGCAGCTTCCCCCCTAGTGCCTCCGAGCAGTACTTC. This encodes CASSFPPSASEQYF.

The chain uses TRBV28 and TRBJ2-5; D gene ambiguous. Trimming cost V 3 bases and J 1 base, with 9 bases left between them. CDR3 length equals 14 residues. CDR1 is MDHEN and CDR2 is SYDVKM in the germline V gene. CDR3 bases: TGTGCCAGCAGTTTCACCGGGTCCCAAGAGACCCAGTACTTC. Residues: CASSFTGSQETQYF.

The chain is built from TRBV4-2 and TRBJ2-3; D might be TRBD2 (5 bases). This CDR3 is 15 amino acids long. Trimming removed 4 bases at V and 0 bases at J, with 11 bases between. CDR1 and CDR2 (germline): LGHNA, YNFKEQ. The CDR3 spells CASSPRDFSTDTQYF. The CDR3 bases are TGTGCCAGCAGCCCGAGGGATTTTAGCACAGATACGCAGTATTTT.

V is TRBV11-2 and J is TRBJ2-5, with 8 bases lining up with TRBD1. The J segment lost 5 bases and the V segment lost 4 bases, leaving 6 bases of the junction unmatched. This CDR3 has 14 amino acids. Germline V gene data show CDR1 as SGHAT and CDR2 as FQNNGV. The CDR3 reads CASSWTGTRETQYF. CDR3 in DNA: TGTGCCAGCAGCTGGACAGGGACCAGGGAGACCCAGTACTTC.

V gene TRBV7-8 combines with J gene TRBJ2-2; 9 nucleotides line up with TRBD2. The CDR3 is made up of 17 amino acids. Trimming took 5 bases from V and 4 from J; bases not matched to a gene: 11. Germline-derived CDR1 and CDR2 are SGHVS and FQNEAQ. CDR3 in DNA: TGTGCCAGCAGCGCACCGGGACTAGCAGAATTCACCGGGGAGCTGTTTTTT. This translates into CASSAPGLAEFTGELFF.

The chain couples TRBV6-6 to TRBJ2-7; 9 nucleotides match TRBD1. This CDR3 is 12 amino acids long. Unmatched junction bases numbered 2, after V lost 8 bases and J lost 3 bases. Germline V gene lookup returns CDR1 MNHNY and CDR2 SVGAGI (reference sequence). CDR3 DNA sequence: TGTGCCAGCGGACAGGGGCTCTACGAGCAGTACTTC. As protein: CASGQGLYEQYF.

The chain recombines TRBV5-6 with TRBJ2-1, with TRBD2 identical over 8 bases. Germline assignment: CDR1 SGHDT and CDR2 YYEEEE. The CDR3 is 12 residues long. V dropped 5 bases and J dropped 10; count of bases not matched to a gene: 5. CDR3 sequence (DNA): TGTGCCAGCAGGGAAGGGACTAGGGAGCAGTTCTTC. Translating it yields CASREGTREQFF.

The CDR3 sequence: CASSPGGYEQFF. CDR3 nucleotides: TGTGCCAGCAGTCCCGGGGGGTATGAGCAGTTCTTC. This chain connects TRBV6-5 to TRBJ2-1; TRBD2 matches 7 bases. In germline, CDR1 is MNHEY, CDR2 SVGAGI. J gave up 8 bases and V 5 bases, and 3 bases lay outside the gene matches. CDR3 length equals 12 residues.

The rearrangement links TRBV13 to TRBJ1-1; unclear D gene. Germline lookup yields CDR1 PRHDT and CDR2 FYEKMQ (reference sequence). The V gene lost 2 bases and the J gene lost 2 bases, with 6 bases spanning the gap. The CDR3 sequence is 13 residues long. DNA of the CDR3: TGTGCCAGCAGCTTAATGGGCAACACTGAAGCTTTCTTT. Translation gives CASSLMGNTEAFF.

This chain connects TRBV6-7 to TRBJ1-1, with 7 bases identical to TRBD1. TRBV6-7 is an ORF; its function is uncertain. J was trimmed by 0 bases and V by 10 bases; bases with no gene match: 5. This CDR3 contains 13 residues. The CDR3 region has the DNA TGTGCCACCGCGACAGGGTTGAACACTGAAGCTTTCTTT. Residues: CATATGLNTEAFF.

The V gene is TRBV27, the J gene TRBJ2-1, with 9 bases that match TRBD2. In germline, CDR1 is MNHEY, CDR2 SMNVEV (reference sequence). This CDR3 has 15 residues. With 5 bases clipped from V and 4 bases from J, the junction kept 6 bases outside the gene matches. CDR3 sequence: CASSPSAGGYNEQFF. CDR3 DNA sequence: TGTGCCAGCAGTCCGTCGGCGGGAGGGTACAATGAGCAGTTCTTC.

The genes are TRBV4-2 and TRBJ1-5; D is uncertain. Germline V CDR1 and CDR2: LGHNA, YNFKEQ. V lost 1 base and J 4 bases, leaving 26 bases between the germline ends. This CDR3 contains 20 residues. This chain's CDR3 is CASSQGGWELGHSFNQPQHF. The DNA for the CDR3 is TGTGCCAGCAGCCAAGGAGGGTGGGAGCTGGGCCACTCATTTAATCAGCCCCAGCATTTT.

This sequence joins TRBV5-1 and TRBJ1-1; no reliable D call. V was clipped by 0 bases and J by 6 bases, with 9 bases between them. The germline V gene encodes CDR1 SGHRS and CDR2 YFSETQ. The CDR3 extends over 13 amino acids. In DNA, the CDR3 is TGCGCCAGCAGCTTGGCGGGGTCTCCTGAAGCTTTCTTT. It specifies CASSLAGSPEAFF.

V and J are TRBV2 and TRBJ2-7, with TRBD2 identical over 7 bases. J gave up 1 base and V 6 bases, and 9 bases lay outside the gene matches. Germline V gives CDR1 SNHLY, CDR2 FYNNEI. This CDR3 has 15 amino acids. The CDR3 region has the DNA TGTGCCAGCAGCAAACTAGCGTCGCTATCCTACGAGCAGTACTTC. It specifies CASSKLASLSYEQYF.

In DNA form, the CDR3 reads TGTGCCAGCAGTTTATCCGGGTATAGAGAGACCCAGTACTTC. This sequence encodes CASSLSGYRETQYF. This chain connects TRBV28 to TRBJ2-5; D gene uncertain. Germline V lookup: CDR1 MDHEN, CDR2 SYDVKM. The V and J ends lost 1 base and 4 bases respectively, with 10 bases between them. The length of the CDR3 is 14 residues. Full variable domain (outside the CDR3, taken from reference TRBV28 and TRBJ2-5): DVKVTQSSRYLVKRTGEKVFLECVQDMDHENMFWYRQDPGLGLRLIYFSYDVKMKEKGDIPEGYSVSREKKERFSLILESASTNQTSMYLCASSLSGYRETQYFGPGTRLLVL.

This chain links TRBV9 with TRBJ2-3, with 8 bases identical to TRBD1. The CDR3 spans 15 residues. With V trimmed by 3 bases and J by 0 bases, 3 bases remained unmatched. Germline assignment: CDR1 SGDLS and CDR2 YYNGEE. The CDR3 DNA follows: TGTGCCAGCAGCGGGAGGACAGGGAGCACAGATACGCAGTATTTT. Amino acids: CASSGRTGSTDTQYF.

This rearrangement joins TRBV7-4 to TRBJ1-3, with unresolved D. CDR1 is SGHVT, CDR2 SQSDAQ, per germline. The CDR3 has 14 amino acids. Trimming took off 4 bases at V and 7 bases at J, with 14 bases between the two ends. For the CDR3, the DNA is TGTGCCAGCAGCTCACAGAGGCCCCGGAACACCATATATTTT. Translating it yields CASSSQRPRNTIYF.

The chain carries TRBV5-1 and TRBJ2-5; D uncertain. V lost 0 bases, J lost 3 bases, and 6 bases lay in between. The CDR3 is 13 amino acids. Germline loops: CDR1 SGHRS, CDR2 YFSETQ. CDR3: CASSLGSEETQYF. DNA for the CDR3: TGCGCCAGCAGCTTGGGGTCGGAAGAGACCCAGTACTTC.

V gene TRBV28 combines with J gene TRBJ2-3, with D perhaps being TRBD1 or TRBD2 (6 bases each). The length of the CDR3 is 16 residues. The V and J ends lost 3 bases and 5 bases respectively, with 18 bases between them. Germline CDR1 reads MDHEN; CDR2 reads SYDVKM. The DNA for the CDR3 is TGTGCCAGCAGTTTTCAACTGGGAGGAGGGGGAGATACGCAGTATTTT. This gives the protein CASSFQLGGGGDTQYF.

This CDR3 is CASSVATTGPSYNEQFF. CDR3 DNA: TGTGCCAGCAGCGTAGCTACGACAGGGCCTTCCTACAATGAGCAGTTCTTC. The chain recombines TRBV9 with TRBJ2-1; 7 bases are shared with TRBD1. There are 17 residues in the CDR3. The germline gives CDR1 SGDLS, CDR2 YYNGEE. With V trimmed by 0 bases and J by 1 base, 7 bases remained unmatched.

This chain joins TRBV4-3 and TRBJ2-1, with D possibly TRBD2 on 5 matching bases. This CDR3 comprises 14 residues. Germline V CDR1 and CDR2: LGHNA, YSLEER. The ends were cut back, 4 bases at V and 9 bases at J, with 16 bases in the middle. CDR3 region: CASSPWGLGSEQFF. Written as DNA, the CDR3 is TGCGCCAGCAGCCCGTGGGGATTGGGGAGTGAGCAGTTCTTC.

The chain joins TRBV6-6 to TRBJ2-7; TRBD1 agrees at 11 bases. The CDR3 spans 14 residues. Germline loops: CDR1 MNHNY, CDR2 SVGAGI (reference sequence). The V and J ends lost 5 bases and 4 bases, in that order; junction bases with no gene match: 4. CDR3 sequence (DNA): TGTGCCAGCAGTGACGGGACAGGGGGGTACGAGCAGTACTTC. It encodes CASSDGTGGYEQYF.

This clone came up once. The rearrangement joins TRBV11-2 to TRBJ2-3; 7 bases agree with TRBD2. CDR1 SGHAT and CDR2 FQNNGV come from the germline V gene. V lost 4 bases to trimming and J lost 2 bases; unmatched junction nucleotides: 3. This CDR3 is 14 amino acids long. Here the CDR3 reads CASSSLALTDTQYF. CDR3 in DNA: TGTGCCAGCAGCTCACTAGCGCTCACAGATACGCAGTATTTT.

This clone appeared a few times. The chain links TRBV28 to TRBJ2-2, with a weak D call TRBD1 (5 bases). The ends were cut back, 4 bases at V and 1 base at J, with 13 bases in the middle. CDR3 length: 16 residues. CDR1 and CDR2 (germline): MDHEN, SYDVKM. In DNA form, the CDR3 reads TGTGCCAGCAGTTGGATGACAGTCCGGAACACCGGGGAGCTGTTTTTT. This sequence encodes CASSWMTVRNTGELFF.